This entry describes one T cell receptor beta chain. Study processing details: Estimation of nucleated cell counts relied on the amplification of reference gene primers. Sequencing used immunoSEQ multiplex PCR; TCRdb keeps in-frame clones, though not all of them. From that table come the V and J calls and clone size; the DNA was used to work out D and trimming. The sample has roughly 200,000 clones, roughly 85% seen once. These data originate in a study of blood T cell repertoires in COVID-19. About the research overall: Sample material is recorded as cDNA or gDNA derived from T cells, B-cell-depleted T cells, or PBMCs.

The sequenced sample consisted of peripheral blood. The sequence was collected from a man aged 55-75 years with acute or convalescent COVID-19.

In nucleotides, the CDR3 is TGTGCCAGCAGTTTAAAGACAGGGTATGGCTACACCTTC. It yields the protein CASSLKTGYGYTF. The chain is built from TRBV27 and TRBJ1-2; 7 bases agree with TRBD1. This CDR3 region has 13 residues. CDR1 is MNHEY, CDR2 SMNVEV, per germline (reference sequence). V lost 2 bases to trimming and J lost 5 bases; unmatched junction nucleotides: 2.